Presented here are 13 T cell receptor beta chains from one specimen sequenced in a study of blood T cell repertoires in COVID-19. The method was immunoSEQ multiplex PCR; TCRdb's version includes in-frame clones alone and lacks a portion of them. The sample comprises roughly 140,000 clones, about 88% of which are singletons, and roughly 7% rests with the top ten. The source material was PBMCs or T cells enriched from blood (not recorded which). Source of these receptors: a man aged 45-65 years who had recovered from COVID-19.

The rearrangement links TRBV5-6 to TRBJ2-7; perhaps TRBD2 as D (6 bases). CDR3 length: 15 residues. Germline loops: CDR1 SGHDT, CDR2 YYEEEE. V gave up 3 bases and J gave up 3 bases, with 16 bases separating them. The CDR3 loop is CASSSLFGGSYEQYF. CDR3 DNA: TGTGCCAGCAGCTCTTTGTTCGGGGGTAGCTACGAGCAGTACTTC. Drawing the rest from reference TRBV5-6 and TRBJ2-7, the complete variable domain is DAGVTQSPTHLIKTRGQQVTLRCSPKSGHDTVSWYQQALGQGPQFIFQYYEEEERQRGNFPDRFSGHQFPNYSSELNVNALLLGDSALYLCASSSLFGGSYEQYFGPGTRLTVT.

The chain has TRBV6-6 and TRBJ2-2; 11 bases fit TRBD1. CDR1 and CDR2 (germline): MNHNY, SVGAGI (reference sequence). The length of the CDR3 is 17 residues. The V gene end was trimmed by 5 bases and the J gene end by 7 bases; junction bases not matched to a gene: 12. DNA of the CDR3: TGTGCCAGCAGTCAAAGGACCGGGACAGGGGGTATCGGGGAGCTGTTTTTT. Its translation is CASSQRTGTGGIGELFF.

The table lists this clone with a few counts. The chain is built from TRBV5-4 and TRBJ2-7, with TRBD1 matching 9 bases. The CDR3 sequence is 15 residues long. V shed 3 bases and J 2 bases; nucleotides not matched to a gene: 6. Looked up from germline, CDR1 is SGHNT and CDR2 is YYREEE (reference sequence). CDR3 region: CASSSRDRETYEQYF. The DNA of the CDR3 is TGTGCCAGCAGCTCCCGGGACAGGGAAACCTACGAGCAGTACTTC.

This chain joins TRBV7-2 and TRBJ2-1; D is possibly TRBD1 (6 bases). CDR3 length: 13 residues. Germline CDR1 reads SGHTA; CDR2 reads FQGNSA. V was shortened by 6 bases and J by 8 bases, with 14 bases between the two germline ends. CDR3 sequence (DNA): TGTGCCAGCAGACCGACAGGCGCCGATGAGCAGTTCTTC. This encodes CASRPTGADEQFF.

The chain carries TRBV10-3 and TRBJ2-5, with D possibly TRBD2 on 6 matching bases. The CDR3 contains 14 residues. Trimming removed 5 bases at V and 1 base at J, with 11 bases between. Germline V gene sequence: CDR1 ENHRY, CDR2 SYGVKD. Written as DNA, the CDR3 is TGTGCCATCAGTATGGGACTCGTCCAAGAGACCCAGTACTTC. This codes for CAISMGLVQETQYF.

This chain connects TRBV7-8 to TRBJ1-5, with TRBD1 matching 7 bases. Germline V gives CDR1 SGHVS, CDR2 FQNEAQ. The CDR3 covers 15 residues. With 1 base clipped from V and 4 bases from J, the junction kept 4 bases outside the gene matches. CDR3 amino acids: CASSLGGQNNQPQHF. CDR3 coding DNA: TGTGCCAGCAGCTTAGGGGGACAGAATAATCAGCCCCAGCATTTT. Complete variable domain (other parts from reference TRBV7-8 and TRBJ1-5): GAGVSQSPRYKVAKRGQDVALRCDPISGHVSLFWYQQALGQGPEFLTYFQNEAQLDKSGLPSDRFFAERPEGSVSTLKIQRTQQEDSAVYLCASSLGGQNNQPQHFGDGTRLSIL.

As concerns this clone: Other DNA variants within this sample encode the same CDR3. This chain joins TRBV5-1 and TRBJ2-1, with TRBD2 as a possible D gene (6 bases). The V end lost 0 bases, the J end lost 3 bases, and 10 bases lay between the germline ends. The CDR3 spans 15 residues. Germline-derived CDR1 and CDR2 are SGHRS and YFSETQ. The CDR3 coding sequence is TGCGCCAGCAGCTTGGCAGCGGGTAACTACAATGAGCAGTTCTTC. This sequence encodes CASSLAAGNYNEQFF.

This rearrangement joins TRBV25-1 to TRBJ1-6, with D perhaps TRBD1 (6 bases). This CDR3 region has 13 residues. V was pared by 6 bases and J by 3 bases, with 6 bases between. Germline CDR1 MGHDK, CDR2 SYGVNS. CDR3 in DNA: TGTGCCAGCAGACAGGGCTATAATTCACCCCTCCACTTT. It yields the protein CASRQGYNSPLHF.

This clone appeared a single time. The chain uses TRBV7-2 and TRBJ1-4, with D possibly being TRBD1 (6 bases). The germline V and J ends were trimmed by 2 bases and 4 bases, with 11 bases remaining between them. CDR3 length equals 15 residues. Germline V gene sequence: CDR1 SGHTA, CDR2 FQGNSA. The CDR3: CASSLRPGVNEKLFF. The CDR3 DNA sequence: TGTGCCAGCAGCTTACGCCCAGGGGTTAATGAAAAACTGTTTTTT.

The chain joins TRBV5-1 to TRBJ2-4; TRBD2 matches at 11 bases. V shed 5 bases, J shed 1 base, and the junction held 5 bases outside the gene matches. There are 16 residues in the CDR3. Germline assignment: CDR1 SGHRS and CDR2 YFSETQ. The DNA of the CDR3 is TGCGCCAGCAGAGCTAGCGGGGGGTTGGCCAAAAACATTCAGTACTTC. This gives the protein CASRASGGLAKNIQYF.

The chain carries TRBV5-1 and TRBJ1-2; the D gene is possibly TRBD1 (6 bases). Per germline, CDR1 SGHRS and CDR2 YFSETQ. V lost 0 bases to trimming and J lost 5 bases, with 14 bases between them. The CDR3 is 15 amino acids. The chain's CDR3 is CASSLAGQSMYGYTF. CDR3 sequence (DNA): TGCGCCAGCAGCTTGGCCGGACAGTCTATGTATGGCTACACCTTC.

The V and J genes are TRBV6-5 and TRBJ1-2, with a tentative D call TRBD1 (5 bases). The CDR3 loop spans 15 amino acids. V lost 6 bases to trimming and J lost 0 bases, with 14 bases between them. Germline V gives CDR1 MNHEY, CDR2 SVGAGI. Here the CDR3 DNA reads TGTGCCAGCAGCCGAACAGGCGAAGCTAACTATGGCTACACCTTC. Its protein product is CASSRTGEANYGYTF.

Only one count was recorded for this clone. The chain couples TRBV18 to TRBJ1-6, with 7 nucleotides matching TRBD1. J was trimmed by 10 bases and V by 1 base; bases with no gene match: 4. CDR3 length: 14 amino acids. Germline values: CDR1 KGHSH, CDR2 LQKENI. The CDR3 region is CASSPQGARSPLHF. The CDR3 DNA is TGTGCCAGCTCACCACAGGGGGCTAGATCACCCCTCCACTTT.